The entry below gives a single T cell receptor beta chain sequence along with its context. This entry is derived from a study of cytomegalovirus exposure and HLA in healthy donors. PCR amplification relied on 60 Vbeta primers (plus 13 Jbeta primers). Original handling: In a later analysis, of roughly 83 million unique beta chains, about 10 million appeared in at least two donors. Produced via immunoSEQ multiplex PCR; TCRdb's table is partial and in-frame only. V and J calls plus clone size are reproduced from that table; the DNA served to infer D and trimming. The sample comprises about 150,000 clones, around 79% of which are singletons, and roughly 2.8% rests with the top ten. Source material: PBMCs. The clonotype comes from a man aged 18 to 35 in good health and CMV-seronegative.

The CDR3 DNA is TGTGCCAGCAGTGCTGGACATAGTTCTGGGGCCAACGTCCTGACTTTC. Translation: CASSAGHSSGANVLTF. This chain uses TRBV6-1 with TRBJ2-6; perhaps TRBD1 as D (5 bases). Trimming removed 4 bases from V and 1 base from J, with 11 bases in between. The CDR3 extends over 16 amino acids. Germline V gene lookup returns CDR1 MNHNS and CDR2 SASEGT.